This entry lists 23 T cell receptor beta chains sequenced from one sample in a study of T-cell memory formation after mild COVID-19. TCRdb called the 5' RACE reads again in MiXCR, with one record for every CDR3 protein. The sample consists of some 490,000 distinct CDR3 sequences, around a sixth of them appearing once. The sample was PBMCs or a T cell subset sorted from them (not recorded which). The receptors come from an adult woman who had mild COVID-19 (a few samples of this study predate the infection). Cell type and time point are not known.

This clonotype was seen a few times. The chain couples TRBV7-9 to TRBJ2-3, with 7 bases lining up with TRBD1. The CDR3 totals 15 residues. Germline CDR1 reads SEHNR; CDR2 reads FQNEAQ (reference sequence). V was clipped by 5 bases and J by 2 bases; unmatched bases: 7. Here the CDR3 reads CASSPRDSPTDTQYF. The CDR3 region has the DNA TGTGCCAGCAGCCCCAGGGACAGTCCCACAGATACGCAGTATTTT.

V and J are TRBV20-1 and TRBJ2-7; tentatively, D is TRBD2 (6 bases). Trimming took off 5 bases at V and 0 bases at J, with 14 bases between the two ends. The CDR3 extends over 14 amino acids. Germline V gives CDR1 DFQATT, CDR2 SNEGSKA (reference sequence). The CDR3 protein is CSAPDGSGSYEQYF. In nucleotides, the CDR3 is TGCAGTGCTCCCGACGGTAGCGGCTCCTACGAGCAGTACTTC.

This chain links TRBV9 with TRBJ2-5; no clear D gene. This CDR3 has 13 amino acids. The germline gives CDR1 SGDLS, CDR2 YYNGEE. Trimming stripped 0 bases from V and 6 bases from J, with 9 bases between. CDR3 DNA sequence: TGTGCCAGCAGCGTAGGCGACCTTCAGACCCAGTACTTC. It specifies CASSVGDLQTQYF.

The chain joins TRBV29-1 to TRBJ2-5; weak D call: TRBD1 (6 bases). This CDR3 is 14 amino acids long. The V end lost 3 bases, the J end lost 4 bases, and 15 bases lay between the germline ends. Per germline, CDR1 SQVTM and CDR2 ANQGSEA. The CDR3 nucleotides are TGCAGCGTTGACCTGACCAGGGGTCGAGAGACCCAGTACTTC. Translation gives CSVDLTRGRETQYF.

A few counts support this clonotype. The V and J genes are TRBV9 and TRBJ1-3; D gene unclear. This CDR3 contains 15 residues. V was cut by 6 bases and J by 0 bases, with 13 bases left in between. Germline V gives CDR1 SGDLS, CDR2 YYNGEE. DNA for the CDR3: TGTGCCAGCACACGGGATGCAGCCTCTGGAAACACCATATATTTT. This gives the protein CASTRDAASGNTIYF.

In this sample, this clonotype turned up a few times. The chain combines TRBV4-3 with TRBJ2-3; a possible D gene is TRBD2 (6 bases). The CDR3 sequence is 15 residues long. Trimming took 5 bases from V and 0 from J, leaving 12 bases between them. CDR1 is LGHNA and CDR2 is YSLEER in the germline V gene. The CDR3 region is CASSYSGRSTDTQYF. DNA of the CDR3: TGCGCCAGCAGCTACTCCGGGAGAAGCACAGATACGCAGTATTTT.

CDR3 sequence (DNA): TGTGCCAGCAGCATAGAAGCGGGAGGTCGGTCCTACAATGAGCAGTTCTTC. Translating it yields CASSIEAGGRSYNEQFF. V and J are TRBV7-3 and TRBJ2-1; 9 bases line up with TRBD2. The germline V gene has CDR1 SGHTA and CDR2 FQGTGA. V lost 5 bases, J lost 1 base, and 9 bases stayed unmatched. This CDR3 has 17 amino acids.

A few counts support this clonotype. CDR3 nucleotides: TGTGCCATCAGCCCTGACCCCCCCGGCCCTATGAACACTGAAGCTTTCTTT. Protein sequence: CAISPDPPGPMNTEAFF. The V gene is TRBV10-3, the J gene TRBJ1-1; D uncertain. Germline loops: CDR1 ENHRY, CDR2 SYGVKD. Trimming took off 6 bases at V and 0 bases at J, with 20 bases between the two ends. The CDR3 is 17 residues long.

The chain joins TRBV20-1 to TRBJ1-5; perhaps TRBD1 as D (5 bases). Germline loops: CDR1 DFQATT, CDR2 SNEGSKA (reference sequence). Trimming left V 0 bases short and J 0 bases short, with 9 bases between. The CDR3 length is 15 residues. This CDR3 reads CSAREAGYSNQPQHF. CDR3 sequence (DNA): TGCAGTGCTAGAGAGGCAGGGTATAGCAATCAGCCCCAGCATTTT.

The chain carries TRBV7-2 and TRBJ2-1; unclear D gene. The germline V gene has CDR1 SGHTA and CDR2 FQGNSA. The CDR3 runs to 15 residues. V was clipped by 7 bases and J by 0 bases, with 13 bases between them. In DNA, the CDR3 is TGTGCCAGCACCAGCTACCTCCGCTCCTACAATGAGCAGTTCTTC. Protein product: CASTSYLRSYNEQFF.

In this sample, this clonotype turned up many times. The genes are TRBV7-8 and TRBJ2-2; D might be TRBD2 (5 bases). CDR3 length: 15 residues. Germline V gene data show CDR1 as SGHVS and CDR2 as FQNEAQ. The V end lost 5 bases, the J end lost 2 bases, and 12 bases lay between the germline ends. CDR3 coding DNA: TGTGCCAGCAGCCCCACTAGGGCCAACACCGGGGAGCTGTTTTTT. Protein: CASSPTRANTGELFF.

This clonotype has a handful of counts. This chain uses TRBV3-1 with TRBJ2-7, with D tentatively TRBD1 (5 bases). The CDR3 length is 14 residues. Germline CDR1 reads LGHDT; CDR2 reads YNNKEL (reference sequence). Trimming shortened V by 1 base and J by 4 bases, and 11 bases separated the two germline ends. CDR3 loop: CASSQGPRAYEQYF. In DNA form, the CDR3 reads TGTGCCAGCAGCCAAGGTCCCAGGGCTTACGAGCAGTACTTC.

The chain is built from TRBV5-1 and TRBJ2-5, with TRBD1 matching 9 bases. Germline CDR1 SGHRS, CDR2 YFSETQ. V trimming: 2 bases; J trimming: 4 bases; junction bases outside the gene matches: 3. The CDR3 is 14 residues long. This CDR3 reads CASSFGTGLETQYF. In DNA form, the CDR3 reads TGCGCCAGCAGCTTCGGGACAGGGCTAGAGACCCAGTACTTC.

The V call is TRBV4-1, the J call TRBJ1-2; 8 bases agree with TRBD1. Germline CDR1 and CDR2: MGHRA and YSYEKL. J lost 0 bases, V lost 2 bases, and 2 bases had no gene match. There are 15 residues in the CDR3. The CDR3 nucleotides are TGCGCCAGCAGCCAAACAGGGGGAGCTAACTATGGCTACACCTTC. Translating gives CASSQTGGANYGYTF.

This clonotype was seen at least ten times. The chain couples TRBV3-1 to TRBJ2-2; D call uncertain. Trimming removed 3 bases from V and 3 bases from J, with 17 bases in between. The CDR3 contains 17 residues. Germline CDR1 LGHDT, CDR2 YNNKEL (reference sequence). This CDR3 is CASSHGLGQLDTGELFF. The DNA of the CDR3 is TGTGCCAGCAGCCACGGTTTGGGTCAGCTTGACACCGGGGAGCTGTTTTTT.

This clonotype was counted between two and nine times. The chain combines TRBV9 with TRBJ2-1, with D possibly TRBD2 on 5 matching bases. This CDR3 region has 15 residues. Trimming left V 0 bases short and J 8 bases short, with 15 bases between. CDR1 is SGDLS, CDR2 YYNGEE, per germline. The CDR3 region has the DNA TGTGCCAGCAGCGTAGAAGGGATCGGGGTCTATGAGCAGTTCTTC. Its translation: CASSVEGIGVYEQFF.

The V gene is TRBV7-2, the J gene TRBJ2-5, with TRBD2 identical over 10 bases. CDR1 and CDR2 (germline): SGHTA, FQGNSA. After removal of 6 bases from V and 4 bases from J, the junction contained 8 bases not matched to a gene. The CDR3 has 15 residues. The CDR3 is CASRRAGGPGETQYF. CDR3 in DNA: TGTGCCAGCAGGCGAGCGGGAGGGCCGGGAGAGACCCAGTACTTC.

This chain joins TRBV4-1 and TRBJ2-7, with D possibly being TRBD1 or TRBD2 (6 bases each). Trimming shortened V by 1 base and J by 2 bases, and 18 bases separated the two germline ends. Germline CDR1 and CDR2: MGHRA and YSYEKL. The CDR3 contains 17 residues. The CDR3 here is CASSQVLGGTATYEQYF. The CDR3 region has the DNA TGCGCCAGCAGCCAAGTATTAGGGGGGACGGCAACCTACGAGCAGTACTTC.

The J gene is TRBJ1-6, the V gene TRBV6-1; D unresolved. V was cut by 3 bases and J by 4 bases, with 10 bases left in between. The CDR3 loop spans 15 amino acids. Germline V gene sequence: CDR1 MNHNS, CDR2 SASEGT. In DNA, the CDR3 is TGTGCCAGCAGTGATGGATGGGGTTATAATTCACCCCTCCACTTT. Its protein product is CASSDGWGYNSPLHF.

The table lists this clonotype with a few counts. The chain employs TRBV7-2 and TRBJ2-7; tentatively, D is TRBD1 or TRBD2 (5 bases each). This CDR3 is built from 15 residues. From germline, CDR1 is SGHTA and CDR2 FQGNSA. Trimming cost V 4 bases and J 2 bases, with 15 bases left between them. The CDR3 loop reads CASSYWGTEAYEQYF. CDR3 bases: TGTGCCAGCAGCTATTGGGGGACGGAGGCCTACGAGCAGTACTTC.

This clonotype was seen a handful of times. The chain is built from TRBV29-1 and TRBJ2-7; TRBD2 is a possible D gene (6 bases). Germline loops: CDR1 SQVTM, CDR2 ANQGSEA. The CDR3 extends over 13 amino acids. Trimming removed 3 bases at V and 4 bases at J, with 13 bases between. Written as DNA, the CDR3 is TGCAGCGTTGACTCCGGGACTGGTTACGAGCAGTACTTC. Translated, it gives CSVDSGTGYEQYF.

The table lists this clonotype with a few counts. The chain is built from TRBV6-5 and TRBJ1-2; 8 bases match TRBD1. The V and J ends lost 2 bases and 6 bases, in that order; junction bases with no gene match: 5. Germline V gene data show CDR1 as MNHEY and CDR2 as SVGAGI. The CDR3 covers 14 residues. The CDR3 nucleotides are TGTGCCAGCAGTTACAGGACAGGGAAGGATGGCTACACCTTC. It encodes CASSYRTGKDGYTF.

This clonotype has ten or more counts. The chain employs TRBV12-3 or TRBV12-4 and TRBJ2-5; D possibly corresponds to TRBD2 (5 bases). The CDR3 sequence is 13 residues long. The ends were cut back, 8 bases at V and 1 base at J, with 11 bases in the middle. The CDR3 DNA reads TGTGCCAGCTCACCACGGGGCCAAGAGACCCAGTACTTC. Residues: CASSPRGQETQYF.